The present TCR beta chain was sequenced within a study of human T cells and chemical hapten exposure (dated by TCRdb to about 2021). Regarding the research as a whole: For sensitization, 2% DPC in acetone was applied to a 2 cm by 2 cm area of upper inner arm skin. Throughout the approximately 23-week study period, patients were also given weekly therapeutic DPC doses on the scalp. Patch tests used Finn chambers with 0.01% DPC on the upper back, scored after 6 days by International Contact Dermatitis Research Group standards. Alopecia areata with under or over 50% scalp involvement, alopecia totalis and alopecia universalis were represented in the patient cohort, which was mostly female. Libraries were pooled for sequencing, and variation in per-sample TCR yields was attributed mainly to small differences in library volumes within the pool. Peripheral blood TCR repertoire changes were tracked in vivo in alopecia patients during primary and secondary sensitization to the hapten diphenylcyclopropenone (DPC). Blood samples were taken from patients before sensitization (week 0) and at 2, 6 and about 24 weeks after DPC sensitization. Around 30 alopecia patients provided blood for TCR sequencing at one to four time points (pre-sensitization, 2, 6 and 24 weeks).

Sample time point, as interpreted from the label and publication: patch test 1, 2 weeks after DPC sensitization. The treatment or condition label of this sample denotes: therapeutic diphenylcyclopropenone sensitization with weekly scalp DPC. At every patch-test visit, the blood draw took place before the patch test was put on. Patients were eligible if aged 18 to 70, diagnosed with alopecia and judged suitable for DPC therapy, and pregnant patients were excluded. Unfractionated whole blood was collected in Tempus Blood RNA tubes, and total RNA was extracted from that blood. This clonotype showed up many times. The antigen it binds to is not known. Per-nucleotide qualities are absent, and no much larger clonotype sits a single base away. The library was made by RACE. The listed sequencing device is NextSeq 500. Library preparation attached unique molecular identifiers to individual cDNA molecules for quantitative, reproducible TCR counting. From each blood RNA sample, both TCR alpha and TCR beta chains were sequenced. The authors' analysis ran thus. The median number of TCRs per sample was around 96,000, ranging from about 23,224 to 700,000. V, J and CDR3 annotation of the TCR reads was performed with the Decombinator software suite. Every sample was subsampled to the same number of TCRs (28,000) for the PS versus PT1 abundance plots. Expanded TCRs were defined as absent before sensitization and observed at least eight times at the 2-week time point. TCRdb reprocessing: public reads trimmed at Q25 with fastp, clones called with MiXCR, in-frame beta chains kept. Each entry merges the rows of one CDR3 protein and shows their most common DNA and genes. What appears here as the V and J calls and clone size reflects TCRdb's work, not the paper's. The sample records 380,000 or so distinct CDR3 sequences, roughly 4.8% of which are singletons. Jointly, the top ten make up approximately 2.1% of the sample.

The CDR3 has 19 amino acids, counting the end cysteine and phenylalanine. CDR3 DNA is the only sequence kept; it has 57 bases, read in frame from the first base. Taken from the germline V gene (reference sequence), the CDR1 and CDR2 loops are GTSNPN and SVGIG. Trimming at the junction amounts to 0 bases on V and 0 bases on J, and the germline ends lie 21 bases apart. The investigation overall reported the following: Expanded TCRs formed significantly more large CDR3 similarity clusters than pre-sensitization or healthy control sets, consistent with antigen-driven responses. Because all patients had alopecia, a presumed autoimmune disease, the immune response of the patients might differ from that of healthy individuals. A positive correlation was found between the number of PT1 expanded TCRs and patch test score, with significance reached at thresholds 8, 16 and 32 but not 4. After repeated subsampling, the strength of the expansion versus patch-test correlation and the threshold at which it became significant changed. The number of TCRs above 1 in 1000 frequency did not change with DPC sensitization; there was no evidence of global repertoire structure alterations.

The rearrangement combines TRBV30 with TRBJ1-3, and possibly TRBD1, on 6 matching bases. This TCR was recovered from a woman aged 45-65 years with alopecia areata. Some clones in this sample may be carry-over from other donors' samples. The material sequenced was whole blood, taken in connection with sensitization to the hapten diphenylcyclopropenone (DPC). The DNA is TGTGCCTGGAGTGTAATCCCCGGGGGCCCGAGGAGCTCTGGAAACACCATATATTTT. This codes for CAWSVIPGGPRSSGNTIYF.